This T cell receptor beta chain originates from a study of blood T cells in healthy people across ages. The total RNA that was extracted per sample amounted to at least 5 micrograms. Together with a sample-barcoded 5' primer, a J-beta primer mix was included in a second PCR lasting about 7 to 12 cycles. TCRdb re-called the 5' RACE reads through MiXCR, storing one row per CDR3 protein. There are about 900,000 distinct CDR3 sequences in the sample; 48% occur only once, and 13% lies in the top ten. The CDR3 contains 14 residues. Per germline, CDR1 GTSNPN and CDR2 SVGIG (reference sequence). V was cut by 5 bases and J by 8 bases, with 21 bases left in between.

What was sequenced was blood. The origin of this receptor is a man in his thirties or forties in good health. This chain links TRBV30 with TRBJ1-2; D may be TRBD1 (6 bases). The CDR3 DNA is TGTGCCTGGGACCTCTTTGGGGGGGCGATGGGCTACACCTTC. Its protein product is CAWDLFGGAMGYTF.